The 3 T cell receptor beta chains below come from one sample, sequenced in a study of blood T cell repertoires in COVID-19. Profiled with immunoSEQ multiplex PCR; TCRdb holds only in-frame clones, not every one. The sample has around 74,000 clones; roughly 90% are singletons. The specimen sequenced was peripheral blood. The receptors here all came from a man aged 45-65 years with active COVID-19.

The table lists this clone with a count of one. Written as DNA, the CDR3 is TGTGCCAGCAGCCAAGCGGCAGCCGGGGGCTACACCTTC. It is translated as CASSQAAAGGYTF. The rearrangement joins TRBV3-1 (or the pseudogene TRBV3-2) to TRBJ1-2; D unresolved. The CDR3 runs 13 residues. Trimming cost V 1 base and J 8 bases, with 11 bases left between them. From germline, CDR1 is LGHDT and CDR2 YNNKEL (reference sequence).

The chain has TRBV6-2 or TRBV6-3 and TRBJ2-1, with TRBD2 matching over 13 bases. Germline-derived CDR1 and CDR2 are MNHEY and SVGEGT. V was pared by 6 bases and J by 9 bases, with 8 bases of the junction left unmatched. The CDR3 extends over 15 amino acids. The CDR3 DNA sequence: TGTGCCAGCAGCAACCCGGGACTAGCGGGAAGTGAGCAGTTCTTC. Protein sequence: CASSNPGLAGSEQFF.

The V gene is TRBV6-5, the J gene TRBJ1-1, with 7 positions matching TRBD1. The CDR3 has 14 residues. Germline-derived CDR1 and CDR2 are MNHEY and SVGAGI. The ends lost 6 bases at V and 0 bases at J; junction bases unmatched: 4. The CDR3 DNA reads TGTGCCAGCAGAAAAGACAGGGTGAACACTGAAGCTTTCTTT. This encodes CASRKDRVNTEAFF.